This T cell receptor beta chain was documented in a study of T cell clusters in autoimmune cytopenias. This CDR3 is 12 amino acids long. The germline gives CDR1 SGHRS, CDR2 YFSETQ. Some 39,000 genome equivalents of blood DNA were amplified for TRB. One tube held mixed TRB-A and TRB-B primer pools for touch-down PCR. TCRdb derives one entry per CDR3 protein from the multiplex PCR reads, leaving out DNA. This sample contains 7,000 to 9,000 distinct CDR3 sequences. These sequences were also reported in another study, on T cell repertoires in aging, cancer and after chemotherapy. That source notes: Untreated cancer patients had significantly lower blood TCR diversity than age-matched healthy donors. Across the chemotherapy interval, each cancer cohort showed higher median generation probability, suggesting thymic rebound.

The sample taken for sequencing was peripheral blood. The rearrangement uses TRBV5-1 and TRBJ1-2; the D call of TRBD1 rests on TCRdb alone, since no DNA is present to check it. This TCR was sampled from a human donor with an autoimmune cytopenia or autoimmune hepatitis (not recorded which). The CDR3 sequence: CASSSPGNGYTF.